The 25 T cell receptor beta chains reported below all come from one sample, sequenced in a study of OX40 agonist ivuxolimab in advanced cancers. Profiled with immunoSEQ multiplex PCR; TCRdb holds only in-frame clones, not every one. In the table there are 60,000 to 75,000 clones, 85% to 95% of which are singletons. This specimen was CD4+ or CD8+ T cells sorted from blood, taken in a trial of the OX40 agonist ivuxolimab. These receptor sequences come from an adult with an advanced solid tumor such as melanoma, head and neck, liver or kidney cancer.

This chain uses TRBV2 with TRBJ1-1; no clear D. The CDR3 has 14 amino acids. Germline-derived CDR1 and CDR2 are SNHLY and FYNNEI. The V gene lost 4 bases and the J gene lost 0 bases, with 9 bases spanning the gap. CDR3 DNA sequence: TGTGCCAGCAGTGCAAGGGTTATGAACACTGAAGCTTTCTTT. This gives the protein CASSARVMNTEAFF.

The gene calls are TRBV5-6 and TRBJ2-5; D is unresolved. The germline V gene has CDR1 SGHDT and CDR2 YYEEEE. The CDR3 is 13 amino acids. Trimming shortened V by 1 base and J by 5 bases, and 9 bases separated the two germline ends. As DNA, the CDR3 is TGTGCCAGCAGCTTGTCGATGAAGGAGACCCAGTACTTC. It codes for CASSLSMKETQYF.

The V and J genes are TRBV5-1 and TRBJ2-3; 8 bases fit TRBD1. Trimming at V came to 1 base and at J to 4 bases, leaving 5 bases not matched to a gene. CDR3 size: 15 residues. Germline CDR1 SGHRS, CDR2 YFSETQ. The CDR3 nucleotides read TGCGCCAGCAGCTTGATGACAGGGGAGGCAGATACGCAGTATTTT. It encodes CASSLMTGEADTQYF.

This chain links TRBV11-3 with TRBJ2-1; 9 bases match TRBD2. The CDR3 contains 14 residues. CDR1 and CDR2 (germline): SGHNT, YENEEA. V lost 10 bases and J lost 6; bases outside the gene matches: 10. CDR3 bases: TGTGCCATCCCTCTAGCGGGATGGGTCAATGAGCAGTTCTTC. Its protein product is CAIPLAGWVNEQFF.

The chain is built from TRBV29-1 and TRBJ1-6; 9 bases agree with TRBD1. Trimming cost V 6 bases and J 9 bases; bases outside gene matches: 6. From germline, CDR1 is SQVTM and CDR2 ANQGSEA. CDR3 length: 13 amino acids. The CDR3 DNA is TGCAGCGTCAAACAGGGGGCTGGTTCACCCCTCCACTTT. Translated, it gives CSVKQGAGSPLHF.

The chain employs TRBV11-2 and TRBJ1-2, with 7 positions matching TRBD1. The V segment lost 5 bases and the J segment 2 bases; nucleotides outside the gene matches: 11. Germline assignment: CDR1 SGHAT and CDR2 FQNNGV. The CDR3 runs to 16 residues. The CDR3 here is CASSPSSGTANYGYTF. The CDR3 DNA reads as TGTGCCAGCAGCCCTTCCTCCGGGACAGCAAACTATGGCTACACCTTC. Filled out from reference TRBV11-2 and TRBJ1-2, the complete variable domain reads EAGVAQSPRYKIIEKRQSVAFWCNPISGHATLYWYQQILGQGPKLLIQFQNNGVVDDSQLPKDRFSAERLKGVDSTLKIQPAKLEDSAVYLCASSPSSGTANYGYTFGSGTRLTVV.

The chain recombines TRBV6-1 with TRBJ2-7; D unclear. This CDR3 is built from 14 residues. Germline V lookup: CDR1 MNHNS, CDR2 SASEGT. The germline V and J ends were trimmed by 4 bases and 4 bases, with 14 bases remaining between them. The DNA for the CDR3 is TGTGCCAGCAGTGGTTCAGGAGATTTTTACGAGCAGTACTTC. It is translated as CASSGSGDFYEQYF.

The count of this clone is one. The rearrangement links TRBV7-9 to TRBJ1-4, with 7 bases aligning to TRBD1. From germline, CDR1 is SEHNR and CDR2 FQNEAQ (reference sequence). The length of the CDR3 is 15 residues. Trimming took 2 bases from V and 3 from J; bases not matched to a gene: 3. CDR3 region: CASSLPGTANEKLFF. CDR3 nucleotide sequence: TGTGCCAGCAGCTTACCCGGGACAGCTAATGAAAAACTGTTTTTT.

V and J are TRBV2 and TRBJ1-5, with TRBD1 identical over 7 bases. The CDR3 is made up of 14 amino acids. J lost 7 bases, V lost 1 base, and 4 bases had no gene match. Germline V gene lookup returns CDR1 SNHLY and CDR2 FYNNEI. DNA for the CDR3: TGTGCCAGCAGTGAAGGGACAGGCGGGCAGCCCCAGCATTTT. Residues: CASSEGTGGQPQHF.

V is TRBV30 and J is TRBJ1-3; no reliable D call. The V gene lost 0 bases and the J gene lost 4 bases, with 7 bases spanning the gap. This CDR3 is built from 13 residues. CDR1 is GTSNPN and CDR2 is SVGIG in the germline V gene (reference sequence). CDR3 sequence reads: CAWSVLSGNTIYF. The CDR3 DNA reads as TGTGCCTGGAGTGTACTCTCGGGAAACACCATATATTTT.

The chain joins TRBV2 to TRBJ1-2; tentatively, D is TRBD1 (6 bases). The CDR3 is 12 amino acids. With 7 bases removed from V and 6 bases from J, the gap between germline ends came to 12 bases. In germline, CDR1 is SNHLY, CDR2 FYNNEI. In DNA form, the CDR3 reads TGTGCCAGCACCGGACAGTTTAATGGCTACACCTTC. Amino acid sequence: CASTGQFNGYTF.

The chain combines TRBV7-9 with TRBJ1-1; the D gene is possibly TRBD1 (6 bases). CDR3 length: 14 residues. From germline, CDR1 is SEHNR and CDR2 FQNEAQ (reference sequence). The V end lost 2 bases, the J end lost 4 bases, and 11 bases lay between the germline ends. Written as DNA, the CDR3 is TGTGCCAGCAGCTTAAGGGGGATTAGCACTGAAGCTTTCTTT. It is translated as CASSLRGISTEAFF. The complete variable domain, with remaining parts taken from reference TRBV7-9 and TRBJ1-1, reads DTGVSQNPRHKITKRGQNVTFRCDPISEHNRLYWYRQTLGQGPEFLTYFQNEAQLEKSRLLSDRFSAERPKGSFSTLEIQRTEQGDSAMYLCASSLRGISTEAFFGQGTRLTVV.

This clone turned up a few times. The rearrangement uses TRBV5-1 and TRBJ2-3, with D perhaps matching TRBD1 (6 bases). The length of the CDR3 is 14 residues. The V end lost 10 bases, the J end lost 2 bases, and 17 bases lay between the germline ends. The germline V gene encodes CDR1 SGHRS and CDR2 YFSETQ. The CDR3, as DNA: TGCGCCTCAAGTCGACAGGACTTCACAGATACGCAGTATTTT. Translation: CASSRQDFTDTQYF.

V is TRBV9 and J is TRBJ2-1; the D gene is possibly TRBD2 (5 bases). This CDR3 has 16 amino acids. V was trimmed by 0 bases and J by 5 bases, leaving 15 bases between them. Germline V gene sequence: CDR1 SGDLS, CDR2 YYNGEE. CDR3 bases: TGTGCCAGCAGCGTAGGGGCGGGCAGATCGAACAATGAGCAGTTCTTC. This translates into CASSVGAGRSNNEQFF.

CDR3 loop: CASSITTGYEQYF. The CDR3, as DNA: TGTGCCAGTAGTATAACTACAGGCTACGAGCAGTACTTC. The chain joins TRBV19 to TRBJ2-7, with a tentative D call TRBD1 (5 bases). Trimming left V 2 bases short and J 3 bases short, with 8 bases between. This CDR3 region has 13 residues. Germline CDR1 LNHDA, CDR2 SQIVND (reference sequence).

V is TRBV28 and J is TRBJ1-3; 10 bases line up with TRBD1. Trimming removed 6 bases from V and 6 bases from J; junction bases left unmatched: 5. The germline V gene has CDR1 MDHEN and CDR2 SYDVKM. The CDR3 covers 14 residues. This CDR3 is CASRGTGVTNTIYF. For the CDR3, the DNA is TGTGCCAGCAGGGGGACAGGGGTTACAAACACCATATATTTT.

This clone has just a few counts. The rearrangement links TRBV14 to TRBJ1-1; 8 bases fit TRBD1. The CDR3 contains 13 residues. Germline lookup yields CDR1 SGHDN and CDR2 FVKESK. V lost 8 bases to trimming and J lost 7 bases; unmatched junction nucleotides: 9. Here the CDR3 reads CASSGQGSGEAFF. In DNA, the CDR3 is TGTGCCAGCTCCGGACAGGGATCGGGTGAAGCTTTCTTT.

V usage is TRBV6-6 and J usage is TRBJ2-1; D not certain. The CDR3 runs to 14 residues. CDR1 is MNHNY, CDR2 SVGAGI, per germline (reference sequence). Trimming took 2 bases from V and 7 from J, leaving 12 bases between them. CDR3 loop: CASSYDGVSNEQFF. Written as DNA, the CDR3 is TGTGCCAGCAGTTACGATGGGGTGTCGAATGAGCAGTTCTTC.

By sample share, this clone is medium-sized. The sample holds other DNA sequences that translate to the same CDR3. The chain has TRBV7-3 and TRBJ1-1; D might be TRBD1 (6 bases). The CDR3 is 13 residues long. The germline gives CDR1 SGHTA, CDR2 FQGTGA. V lost 5 bases, J lost 1 base, and 8 bases lay in between. CDR3 bases: TGTGCCAGCAGCACAGGGCCGAACACTGAAGCTTTCTTT. Protein sequence: CASSTGPNTEAFF.

This clone was seen only once. The chain links TRBV6-5 to TRBJ1-1, with a tentative D call TRBD1 (6 bases). Germline values: CDR1 MNHEY, CDR2 SVGAGI. V was shortened by 2 bases and J by 4 bases, with 11 bases between the two germline ends. CDR3 length equals 14 residues. CDR3 amino acids: CASSYKQGTTEAFF. CDR3 bases: TGTGCCAGCAGTTACAAACAGGGTACCACTGAAGCTTTCTTT.

This clone was recorded only once. The rearrangement joins TRBV11-2 to TRBJ2-4; D is unclear. V lost 5 bases, J lost 2 bases, and 13 bases lay in between. The V gene's germline CDR1 is SGHAT and CDR2 FQNNGV. The CDR3 is 15 residues long. CDR3 DNA sequence: TGTGCCAGCAGCCCTCCACTGGTTACCAAAAACATTCAGTACTTC. This sequence encodes CASSPPLVTKNIQYF.

The rearrangement uses TRBV10-3 and TRBJ1-3; D unresolved. Germline CDR1 and CDR2: ENHRY and SYGVKD. There are 15 residues in the CDR3. Trimming cost V 0 bases and J 3 bases, with 9 bases left between them. The CDR3 nucleotides are TGTGCCATCAGTGAGTCAGGCAATAGTGGAAACACCATATATTTT. This sequence encodes CAISESGNSGNTIYF.

This chain joins TRBV27 and TRBJ1-3; D gene ambiguous. The CDR3 covers 14 residues. The germline gives CDR1 MNHEY, CDR2 SMNVEV (reference sequence). Trimming removed 4 bases at V and 0 bases at J, with 7 bases between. The CDR3 nucleotides are TGTGCCAGCAGTTCGACATTCTCTGGAAACACCATATATTTT. It codes for CASSSTFSGNTIYF.

The CDR3 nucleotides read TGTGCCAGCTCACCGCAGGACGGAACCTACGAGCAGTACTTC. Translating gives CASSPQDGTYEQYF. The gene calls are TRBV18 and TRBJ2-7; no definite D call. This CDR3 contains 14 residues. V lost 3 bases and J 2 bases, leaving 11 bases between the germline ends. Per the germline V gene, CDR1 is KGHSH and CDR2 is LQKENI.

This chain joins TRBV7-2 and TRBJ2-3, with 7 bases fitting TRBD1. The ends lost 3 bases at V and 0 bases at J; junction bases unmatched: 0. CDR1 SGHTA and CDR2 FQGNSA come from the germline V gene. This CDR3 has 14 amino acids. Here the CDR3 DNA reads TGTGCCAGCAGCTTGGACAGGAGCACAGATACGCAGTATTTT. The encoded protein is CASSLDRSTDTQYF.